A single sample gave rise to the 30 T cell receptor beta chains below, sequenced in a study of blood T cell repertoires in COVID-19. Libraries were prepared by immunoSEQ multiplex PCR; TCRdb keeps only in-frame clonotypes and omits some of them. Seen here are 27,000 or so clones, around 82% observed once, and the top ten hold under 2%. Input material: peripheral blood. The receptors stem from an older man with active or convalescent COVID-19.

This rearrangement joins TRBV20-1 to TRBJ1-1, with TRBD1 matching over 7 bases. The CDR3 extends over 14 amino acids. Trimming cost V 3 bases and J 5 bases; bases outside gene matches: 9. Germline-derived CDR1 and CDR2 are DFQATT and SNEGSKA (reference sequence). DNA of the CDR3: TGCAGTGCTAGTTTCGGCGCAGGGGGGACTGAAGCTTTCTTT. This sequence encodes CSASFGAGGTEAFF.

This chain connects TRBV5-1 to TRBJ1-3; D call uncertain. V was cut by 4 bases and J by 0 bases, with 5 bases left in between. Germline V gives CDR1 SGHRS, CDR2 YFSETQ. CDR3 length: 13 residues. The CDR3 reads CASSTGSGNTIYF. CDR3 nucleotides: TGCGCCAGCAGCACCGGCTCTGGAAACACCATATATTTT.

This clone was found once. The chain recombines TRBV7-2 with TRBJ2-5, with TRBD1 as a possible D gene (5 bases). CDR1 is SGHTA, CDR2 FQGNSA, per germline. CDR3 length equals 14 residues. The V and J ends lost 4 bases and 5 bases respectively, with 14 bases between them. As DNA, the CDR3 is TGTGCCAGCAGCTCCCCTCTGGGGCGGGAGACCCAGTACTTC. Its protein product is CASSSPLGRETQYF.

V gene TRBV19 combines with J gene TRBJ1-2, with 8 bases lining up with TRBD1. Losses at the gene ends were 4 bases for V and 8 bases for J; bases not matched to a gene: 6. Germline V gives CDR1 LNHDA, CDR2 SQIVND (reference sequence). This CDR3 has 13 residues. This CDR3 is CASSTRTGYGYTF. DNA of the CDR3: TGTGCCAGTAGTACCCGGACAGGGTACGGCTACACCTTC. The full variable domain, its missing parts supplied by reference TRBV19 and TRBJ1-2, is DGGITQSPKYLFRKEGQNVTLSCEQNLNHDAMYWYRQDPGQGLRLIYYSQIVNDFQKGDIAEGYSVSREKKESFPLTVTSAQKNPTAFYLCASSTRTGYGYTFGSGTRLTVV.

This rearrangement joins TRBV5-1 to TRBJ2-3; 8 bases line up with TRBD2. Germline V gene data show CDR1 as SGHRS and CDR2 as YFSETQ. This CDR3 has 14 residues. After removal of 6 bases from V and 1 base from J, the junction contained 4 bases not matched to a gene. CDR3 sequence: CASMGGGRTDTQYF. Here the CDR3 DNA reads TGCGCCAGCATGGGCGGGGGGCGCACAGATACGCAGTATTTT.

The rearrangement uses TRBV18 and TRBJ2-5; D is uncertain. Germline V CDR1 and CDR2: KGHSH, LQKENI. CDR3 length equals 13 residues. Deletions cut 6 bases from V and 4 bases from J, with 12 bases between. The CDR3 here is CASSVGTRETQYF. For the CDR3, the DNA is TGTGCCAGCTCGGTGGGCACCCGAGAGACCCAGTACTTC.

In DNA, the CDR3 is TGTGCCAGCAGTTTCGGGACTGGAAGCACAGATACGCAGTATTTT. Its protein product is CASSFGTGSTDTQYF. J is TRBJ2-3 and V is TRBV28; D is possibly TRBD2 (6 bases). CDR1 and CDR2 (germline): MDHEN, SYDVKM. The CDR3 covers 15 residues. Between the trimmed V and J ends, which lost 3 bases and 0 bases, there was a span of 10 bases. Full variable domain (missing parts from reference TRBV28 and TRBJ2-3): DVKVTQSSRYLVKRTGEKVFLECVQDMDHENMFWYRQDPGLGLRLIYFSYDVKMKEKGDIPEGYSVSREKKERFSLILESASTNQTSMYLCASSFGTGSTDTQYFGPGTRLTVL.

The chain links TRBV6-5 to TRBJ2-3; possibly TRBD2 for D (5 bases). Germline CDR1 and CDR2: MNHEY and SVGAGI. Trimming left V 6 bases short and J 2 bases short, with 12 bases between. The CDR3 is 14 amino acids. CDR3 nucleotides: TGTGCCAGCAGGGCGGAGGCATTCACAGATACGCAGTATTTT. Translated, it gives CASRAEAFTDTQYF.

This sequence joins TRBV2 and TRBJ1-2; no definite D call. The CDR3 totals 16 residues. V lost 7 bases to trimming and J lost 2 bases, with 20 bases between them. Germline CDR1 is SNHLY and CDR2 is FYNNEI. This CDR3 is CASNKRHVITNYGYTF. The CDR3 DNA follows: TGTGCCAGCAATAAGCGGCATGTAATCACGAACTATGGCTACACCTTC.

The J gene is TRBJ2-5, the V gene TRBV5-1; TRBD1 matches at 7 bases. The CDR3 sequence is 15 residues long. V lost 3 bases to trimming and J lost 1 base; unmatched junction nucleotides: 6. The germline CDR1 and CDR2 sequences are SGHRS and YFSETQ. The CDR3 sequence is CASSSGGTAQETQYF. CDR3 sequence (DNA): TGCGCCAGCAGCTCCGGTGGGACAGCCCAAGAGACCCAGTACTTC.

By share, this clone counts as medium-sized. The genes are TRBV5-1 and TRBJ1-1, with 7 bases lining up with TRBD1. This CDR3 contains 16 residues. Germline V gives CDR1 SGHRS, CDR2 YFSETQ. V lost 0 bases to trimming and J lost 2 bases; unmatched junction nucleotides: 7. The CDR3 bases are TGCGCCAGCAGCTTGGCCCTGGCAGGGGGAAACACTGAAGCTTTCTTT. This encodes CASSLALAGGNTEAFF. Full variable domain (outside the CDR3, taken from reference TRBV5-1 and TRBJ1-1): KAGVTQTPRYLIKTRGQQVTLSCSPISGHRSVSWYQQTPGQGLQFLFEYFSETQRNKGNFPGRFSGRQFSNSRSEMNVSTLELGDSALYLCASSLALAGGNTEAFFGQGTRLTVV.

The genes are TRBV19 and TRBJ1-5, with TRBD1 matching over 8 bases. The CDR3 extends over 13 amino acids. Germline V gene lookup returns CDR1 LNHDA and CDR2 SQIVND (reference sequence). V was pared by 5 bases and J by 8 bases, with 5 bases of the junction left unmatched. DNA for the CDR3: TGTGCCAGTAGTGTTGACAGGGGTAAGCCCCAGCATTTT. Translated: CASSVDRGKPQHF. The full variable domain, its missing parts supplied by reference TRBV19 and TRBJ1-5, is DGGITQSPKYLFRKEGQNVTLSCEQNLNHDAMYWYRQDPGQGLRLIYYSQIVNDFQKGDIAEGYSVSREKKESFPLTVTSAQKNPTAFYLCASSVDRGKPQHFGDGTRLSIL.

V usage is TRBV5-8 and J usage is TRBJ1-5, with D possibly being TRBD1 (5 bases). CDR1 is SGHTS and CDR2 is YDEGEE in the germline V gene. Trimming stripped 0 bases from V and 7 bases from J, with 11 bases between. The CDR3 runs to 14 residues. CDR3 nucleotide sequence: TGTGCCAGCAGCTTGGCCCCCAGGGCGCAGCCCCAGCATTTT. Amino acids: CASSLAPRAQPQHF.

J is TRBJ2-7 and V is TRBV7-2, with D possibly being TRBD2 (6 bases). Germline CDR1 is SGHTA and CDR2 is FQGNSA. The V gene lost 4 bases and the J gene lost 7 bases, with 14 bases spanning the gap. There are 13 residues in the CDR3. CDR3 nucleotide sequence: TGTGCCAGCAGCTACGGGGCGGGGAGGGAGCAGTACTTC. It translates to CASSYGAGREQYF.

The rearrangement joins TRBV3-1 (or the pseudogene TRBV3-2) to TRBJ2-5; the match to TRBD1 covers 8 bases. The CDR3 covers 16 residues. J was trimmed by 0 bases and V by 4 bases; bases with no gene match: 7. Germline V lookup: CDR1 LGHDT, CDR2 YNNKEL (reference sequence). Written as DNA, the CDR3 is TGTGCCAGCAGCCGTACAGGGGGAAAGTACCAAGAGACCCAGTACTTC. Protein sequence: CASSRTGGKYQETQYF.

The chain links TRBV6-6 to TRBJ2-1; no clear D. Trimming pared 6 bases from V and 0 bases from J, leaving 6 bases between. Looked up from germline, CDR1 is MNHNY and CDR2 is SVGAGI (reference sequence). This CDR3 spans 13 amino acids. CDR3 sequence (DNA): TGTGCCAGCAGCCGTAGCTCCTACAATGAGCAGTTCTTC. Translation gives CASSRSSYNEQFF.

This clone is a singleton in its sample. The rearrangement uses TRBV2 and TRBJ1-5; no definite D call. Germline V gene sequence: CDR1 SNHLY, CDR2 FYNNEI. Trimming took 3 bases from V and 1 from J, leaving 7 bases between them. The CDR3 length is 14 residues. CDR3 sequence reads: CASSEGRSNQPQHF. The CDR3 DNA sequence: TGTGCCAGCAGTGAGGGGAGGAGCAATCAGCCCCAGCATTTT.

CDR3 DNA sequence: TGTGCCAGCAGCCAGGGGACTACACAAGAGACCCAGTACTTC. Residues: CASSQGTTQETQYF. The chain joins TRBV3-1 (or the pseudogene TRBV3-2) to TRBJ2-5; TRBD2 matches 7 bases. Germline V CDR1 and CDR2: LGHDT, YNNKEL (reference sequence). The CDR3 is 14 residues long. Germline trimming cut 3 bases from V and 2 bases from J; bases unmatched to any gene: 3.

This clone was recorded only once. The chain combines TRBV10-3 with TRBJ2-3; D unclear. This CDR3 contains 15 residues. V shed 0 bases and J shed 3 bases, with 10 bases lying between them. Germline values: CDR1 ENHRY, CDR2 SYGVKD. The chain's CDR3 is CAISESISDTDTQYF. CDR3 sequence (DNA): TGTGCCATCAGTGAGTCGATCAGCGATACAGATACGCAGTATTTT.

This chain joins TRBV12-2 and TRBJ1-5; no check of the table's D call, TRBD1, against the DNA was made. TRBV12-2 is designated a pseudogene. This CDR3 is 18 amino acids long. For the CDR3, the DNA is TGTGCAAGTCGCTTAGTGGAGGGACAGGGGGGAGTAGGGCAGCCCCAGCATTTT. Protein sequence: CASRLVEGQGGVGQPQHF.

J is TRBJ2-1 and V is TRBV19; 14 nucleotides line up with TRBD2. Trimming at V came to 5 bases and at J to 4 bases, leaving 10 bases not matched to a gene. This CDR3 region has 18 residues. Germline assignment: CDR1 LNHDA and CDR2 SQIVND (reference sequence). CDR3 in amino acids: CASSDRLAGGSFYNEQFF. The CDR3 DNA reads TGTGCCAGTAGTGATAGACTAGCGGGAGGGTCCTTTTACAATGAGCAGTTCTTC.

This clone has more than one count but fewer than ten. This sequence joins TRBV6-4 and TRBJ2-2; a weak D match, TRBD2 (5 bases). There are 14 residues in the CDR3. With 9 bases removed from V and 4 bases from J, the gap between germline ends came to 15 bases. Germline V gene lookup returns CDR1 MRHNA and CDR2 SNTAGT. The CDR3 bases are TGTGCCAGTAAGGCCACGGGGATCACCGGGGAGCTGTTTTTT. Amino acids: CASKATGITGELFF.

The chain recombines TRBV6-1 with TRBJ2-3; 8 bases are shared with TRBD2. The germline V gene encodes CDR1 MNHNS and CDR2 SASEGT. The CDR3 consists of 16 residues. V was pared by 2 bases and J by 5 bases, with 9 bases of the junction left unmatched. The CDR3 region has the DNA TGTGCCAGCAGTGAACCGGGGGGGGCCTGGATAGATACGCAGTATTTT. It specifies CASSEPGGAWIDTQYF.

This clone has only one observation. The chain recombines TRBV7-3 with TRBJ1-1; D is possibly TRBD1 (6 bases). Trimming shortened V by 5 bases and J by 4 bases, and 14 bases separated the two germline ends. The CDR3 spans 14 residues. CDR1 and CDR2 (germline): SGHTA, FQGTGA. The CDR3 DNA is TGTGCCAGCAGCCCGGGGGGCAGTGGCACTGAAGCTTTCTTT. It codes for CASSPGGSGTEAFF.

The chain recombines TRBV28 with TRBJ2-5; 13 positions agree with TRBD2. V lost 6 bases to trimming and J lost 5 bases; unmatched junction nucleotides: 6. The length of the CDR3 is 15 residues. CDR1 and CDR2 from the germline V gene are MDHEN and SYDVKM. The CDR3 DNA follows: TGTGCCAGCAGCGTACTAGCGGGAGGGACGGAGACCCAGTACTTC. This codes for CASSVLAGGTETQYF.

The rearrangement links TRBV19 to TRBJ1-4, with 11 bases fitting TRBD1. Trimming removed 2 bases from V and 8 bases from J; junction bases left unmatched: 7. Germline CDR1 is LNHDA and CDR2 is SQIVND (reference sequence). CDR3 length: 16 residues. The CDR3 reads CASSIRGQGVDEKLFF. The CDR3 DNA follows: TGTGCCAGTAGTATACGGGGACAGGGGGTCGACGAAAAACTGTTTTTT.

The chain employs TRBV28 and TRBJ1-1; D gene ambiguous. Trimming removed 8 bases from V and 0 bases from J, with 10 bases in between. The CDR3 is 13 amino acids. The germline V gene encodes CDR1 MDHEN and CDR2 SYDVKM. CDR3 nucleotides: TGTGCCAGCGGAGGTGATTTGAACACTGAAGCTTTCTTT. Encoded protein: CASGGDLNTEAFF.

CDR3 amino acids: CASSVEGTSGRKYF. The DNA for the CDR3 is TGTGCCAGCAGCGTAGAAGGGACTAGCGGGAGGAAGTACTTC. J is TRBJ2-4 and V is TRBV9; 15 bases are shared with TRBD2. The CDR3 has 14 residues. J lost 14 bases, V lost 0 bases, and 3 bases had no gene match. Germline CDR1 reads SGDLS; CDR2 reads YYNGEE.

The chain combines TRBV19 with TRBJ1-2, with 7 bases fitting TRBD1. The CDR3 runs to 14 residues. Germline loops: CDR1 LNHDA, CDR2 SQIVND (reference sequence). V dropped 7 bases and J dropped 8; count of bases not matched to a gene: 13. In DNA, the CDR3 is TGTGCCAGTACCCCCATTGAGGGGGCGAGAGGCTACACCTTC. Its translation: CASTPIEGARGYTF.

The chain joins TRBV6-5 to TRBJ1-5; 8 bases fit TRBD1. V lost 6 bases to trimming and J lost 7 bases; unmatched junction nucleotides: 11. Germline CDR1 is MNHEY and CDR2 is SVGAGI. This CDR3 is built from 15 residues. In DNA, the CDR3 is TGTGCCAGCAGGGGCCAGGGGGCGTGGAAGCAGCCCCAGCATTTT. Translated: CASRGQGAWKQPQHF.